This entry describes one TCR beta chain. Judged by its sample share, this clonotype qualifies as medium-sized (0.01 to 0.1%). It has no known antigen specificity. No much larger clone is present one base from it, and per-base qualities are unavailable. The CDR3 measures 17 amino acids from cysteine to phenylalanine. This entry keeps only the CDR3 DNA: 51 bases, framed from base 1. V is pared back by 6 bases and J by 0 bases, with 24 bases lying between the germline termini. In the germline V gene (reference sequence), CDR1 corresponds to DFQATT and CDR2 to SNEGSKA. This specimen comes from a study (dated by TCRdb to the early 2010s). Sequenced using an Illumina Genome Analyzer IIx. TCRdb handled the public reads itself, with Q25 trimming in fastp and clone calling in MiXCR, and kept productive beta chains. Entries that share a CDR3 protein sequence are merged under the most common genes and DNA. The sample contains 6,500 to 8,500 distinct CDR3 sequences, roughly 32% of them found a single time. The ten largest make up about a fifth of the sample.

The receptor's source is a human donor. The sequencing sample was made of blood. Rearrangement joined TRBV20-1 to TRBJ2-7, with TRBD1 perhaps the D gene, on 6 matching bases. The CDR3 region: CSAVGDIGADISYEQYF. The sequenced DNA: TGCAGTGCGGTGGGGGACATCGGAGCGGACATCTCCTACGAGCAGTACTTC.